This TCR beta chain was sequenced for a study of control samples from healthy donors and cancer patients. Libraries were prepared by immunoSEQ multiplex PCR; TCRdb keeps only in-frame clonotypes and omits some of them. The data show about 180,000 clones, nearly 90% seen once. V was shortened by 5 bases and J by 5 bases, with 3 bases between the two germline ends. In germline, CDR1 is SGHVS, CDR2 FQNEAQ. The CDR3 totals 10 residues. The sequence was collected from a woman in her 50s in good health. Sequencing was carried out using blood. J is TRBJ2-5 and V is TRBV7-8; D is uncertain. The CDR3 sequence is CASSRETQYF. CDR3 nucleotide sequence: TGTGCCAGCAGCCGCGAGACCCAGTACTTC.